This T cell receptor (beta chain) emerged from a study of control samples from healthy donors and cancer patients. A single count supports this clone. Germline V gene data show CDR1 as LNHDA and CDR2 as SQIVND (reference sequence). Germline trimming cut 5 bases from V and 5 bases from J; bases unmatched to any gene: 4. The CDR3 consists of 14 residues. Only in-frame clones appear in the TCRdb table, and some are missing; sequencing was by immunoSEQ multiplex PCR. The sample contains about 180,000 clones, roughly nine tenths of which appear only once. The genes are TRBV19 and TRBJ2-7, with 12 bases lining up with TRBD2. The clonotype was recovered from a man aged 25 to 40 in good health. Sequenced sample: blood. The CDR3 DNA reads TGTGCCAGTAGTCTGACTAGCGGGAGTGACGAGCAGTACTTC. The encoded protein is CASSLTSGSDEQYF. Combining the CDR3 with reference TRBV19 and TRBJ2-7 gives the whole variable domain DGGITQSPKYLFRKEGQNVTLSCEQNLNHDAMYWYRQDPGQGLRLIYYSQIVNDFQKGDIAEGYSVSREKKESFPLTVTSAQKNPTAFYLCASSLTSGSDEQYFGPGTRLTVT.